The rows below give T cell receptor beta chains drawn from one sample of a study of cytomegalovirus exposure and HLA in healthy donors. This table comes from immunoSEQ multiplex PCR, and its TCRdb copy is limited to in-frame clones, with some not included. The repertoire includes some 130,000 clones, 75% to 80% of them detected once, and approximately 2% sits in the top ten. The sequenced sample was PBMCs. These receptors were collected from a man aged 25-45 years in good health and CMV-seronegative. The CDR3 runs from the conserved cysteine through the conserved F or W. A D gene is named only where the DNA matches it firmly. Clone sizes are given selectively: once, few, many, or a class where the clone is expanded.

D gene	V gene	J gene	clone size	CDR3 protein	CDR3 DNA
NA	TRBV9	TRBJ2-3	NA	CASSVAGFRTDTQYF	TGTGCCAGCAGCGTAGCGGGTTTTCGGACAGATACGCAGTATTTT
TRBD2	TRBV4-2	TRBJ2-3	NA	CASSPTSGRFTQYF	TGTGCCAGCAGCCCGACTAGCGGGAGGTTTACGCAGTATTTT
TRBD2	TRBV7-3	TRBJ2-2	NA	CASSLTREGTNTGELFF	TGTGCCAGCAGCTTAACGAGGGAGGGAACGAACACCGGGGAGCTGTTTTTT
TRBD1	TRBV19	TRBJ1-1	NA	CASRWDRWTEAFF	TGTGCCAGTAGGTGGGACAGGTGGACTGAAGCTTTCTTT
NA	TRBV4-2	TRBJ2-3	medium-sized	CASSPGDSDTDTQYF	TGTGCCAGCAGCCCGGGGGACAGTGACACAGATACGCAGTATTTT
NA	TRBV5-4	TRBJ2-5	NA	CASSLWGDGGLQETQYF	TGTGCCAGCAGCTTGTGGGGTGACGGGGGACTCCAAGAGACCCAGTACTTC
NA	TRBV15	TRBJ1-4	many	CATSRSTGTGTEKLFF	TGTGCCACCAGCAGGTCGACTGGAACAGGGACTGAAAAACTGTTTTTT
NA	TRBV5-1	TRBJ2-1	NA	CASSTGVWVDEQFF	TGCGCCAGCAGCACGGGAGTTTGGGTGGATGAGCAGTTCTTC
TRBD1	TRBV18	TRBJ2-1	NA	CASSRRDRDYNEQFF	TGTGCCAGCTCCCGCCGGGACAGGGATTACAATGAGCAGTTCTTC
TRBD2	TRBV4-2	TRBJ2-2	NA	CASSPSGRIVTGELFF	TGTGCCAGCAGCCCGAGCGGGAGAATTGTAACCGGGGAGCTGTTTTTT
NA	TRBV5-6	TRBJ1-4	NA	CASSGGRWEKLFF	TGTGCCAGCAGCGGAGGAAGGTGGGAAAAACTGTTTTTT
TRBD2	TRBV7-6	TRBJ2-1	NA	CASSLGLAGTYNEQFF	TGTGCCAGCAGCTTAGGGCTAGCGGGCACCTACAATGAGCAGTTCTTC
NA	TRBV5-1	TRBJ2-7	NA	CASSPWTEAYEQYF	TGCGCCAGCAGCCCCTGGACAGAAGCCTACGAGCAGTACTTC
TRBD1	TRBV5-1	TRBJ2-5	NA	CASSRGYRGRTETQYF	TGCGCCAGCAGCCGCGGATACAGGGGGCGCACAGAGACCCAGTACTTC
TRBD1	TRBV5-1	TRBJ2-7	NA	CASRRGREYEQYF	TGCGCCAGCAGGAGGGGGCGCGAGTACGAGCAGTACTTC
TRBD1	TRBV19	TRBJ1-2	NA	CASSPGTGANYGYTF	TGTGCCAGTAGTCCGGGGACAGGGGCGAACTATGGCTACACCTTC
TRBD2	TRBV13	TRBJ2-3	NA	CASSTPGLAGVRTDTQYF	TGTGCCAGCAGCACGCCGGGACTAGCGGGAGTACGCACAGATACGCAGTATTTT
NA	TRBV1	TRBJ2-7	once	CTSSPRRLGGRPCYEQYF	TGCACCAGCAGTCCAAGGAGGTTGGGGGGGAGACCCTGCTACGAGCAGTACTTC
TRBD2	TRBV9	TRBJ2-1	NA	CASSPSGSSGYNEQFF	TGTGCCAGCAGTCCCAGCGGGTCTAGCGGATACAATGAGCAGTTCTTC
TRBD2	TRBV7-9	TRBJ2-1	NA	CASSGRTSGVNEQFF	TGTGCCAGCAGCGGACGGACTAGCGGGGTCAATGAGCAGTTCTTC
TRBD2	TRBV7-9	TRBJ2-5	NA	CATGGQETQYF	TGTGCCACCGGGGGGCAAGAGACCCAGTACTTC
NA	TRBV18	TRBJ2-5	NA	CASSPSDRETQYF	TGTGCCAGCTCACCATCGGACAGAGAGACCCAGTACTTC
NA	TRBV6-6	TRBJ2-7	NA	CASSYGLLYEQYF	TGTGCCAGCAGTTACGGGCTGTTGTACGAGCAGTACTTC
TRBD2	TRBV5-4	TRBJ2-7	NA	CASSDGTSGLNEQYF	TGTGCCAGCAGCGATGGGACTAGCGGGCTTAACGAGCAGTACTTC
TRBD1	TRBV27	TRBJ2-7	NA	CASKPPGQASEQYF	TGTGCCAGCAAACCTCCGGGACAGGCCAGCGAGCAGTACTTC
NA	TRBV9	TRBJ2-7	NA	CASSFGTSLSYEQYF	TGTGCCAGCAGCTTTGGGACTTCCCTCTCCTACGAGCAGTACTTC
TRBD2	TRBV7-8	TRBJ2-1	NA	CASSRRDGGRYNEQFF	TGTGCCAGCAGCAGGCGCGACGGCGGGAGGTACAATGAGCAGTTCTTC
TRBD1	TRBV27	TRBJ2-7	once	CASSLGQDLYEQYF	TGTGCCAGCAGTTTAGGACAGGATCTCTACGAGCAGTACTTC
TRBD1	TRBV11-2	TRBJ2-3	NA	CASSYDRGKGTDTQYF	TGTGCCAGCAGCTACGACAGGGGAAAGGGCACAGATACGCAGTATTTT
TRBD1	TRBV23-1	TRBJ1-2	NA	CASSSDRDRGNYGYTF	TGCGCCAGCAGTTCGGACCGGGACAGGGGAAACTATGGCTACACCTTC
NA	TRBV7-3	TRBJ2-2	medium-sized	CASSFLGNTGELFF	TGTGCCAGCAGCTTCCTAGGTAACACCGGGGAGCTGTTTTTT
NA	TRBV5-1	TRBJ2-6	NA	CASRYRGAVSGANVLTF	TGCGCCAGCAGGTATCGGGGGGCAGTCTCTGGGGCCAACGTCCTGACTTTC
TRBD2	TRBV7-2	TRBJ2-7	NA	CASSPGLAALQQYF	TGTGCCAGCAGCCCGGGACTAGCGGCCCTCCAGCAGTACTTC
NA	TRBV7-2	TRBJ2-3	NA	CASSLLQGVTDTQYF	TGTGCCAGCAGCTTACTACAGGGAGTCACAGATACGCAGTATTTT
TRBD1	TRBV7-9	TRBJ1-2	NA	CASSRSGTGPNYGYTF	TGTGCCAGCAGCCGTTCCGGGACAGGGCCCAACTATGGCTACACCTTC
TRBD2	TRBV4-2	TRBJ2-7	NA	CASSQPGLAGGYEQYF	TGTGCCAGCAGCCAACCGGGACTAGCGGGCGGGTACGAGCAGTACTTC
NA	TRBV15	TRBJ2-5	NA	CATSRAGISQYF	TGTGCCACCAGCAGAGCCGGTATCTCCCAGTACTTC
TRBD2	TRBV7-2	TRBJ2-1	NA	CASRASGATYNEQFF	TGTGCCAGCAGGGCTAGCGGGGCCACCTACAATGAGCAGTTCTTC
NA	TRBV5-5	TRBJ2-7	NA	CASSLAGLAITYEQYF	TGTGCCAGCAGCTTGGCCGGCCTAGCGATTACTTACGAGCAGTACTTC
NA	TRBV4-1	TRBJ2-7	NA	CASSQALLGTYEQYF	TGCGCCAGCAGCCAAGCCTTACTAGGAACCTACGAGCAGTACTTC
TRBD1	TRBV4-1	TRBJ1-5	NA	CASSQDYEDRGLDNQPQHF	TGCGCCAGCAGCCAAGATTATGAGGACAGGGGGCTCGACAATCAGCCCCAGCATTTT
NA	TRBV6-1	TRBJ1-3	NA	CASRLSGNTIYF	TGTGCCAGCCGTCTCTCTGGAAACACCATATATTTT
NA	TRBV18	TRBJ1-2	NA	CASSPRENNYGYTF	TGTGCCAGCTCACCGCGAGAAAATAACTATGGCTACACCTTC
NA	TRBV30	TRBJ1-1	NA	CAWAPGTPPPAFF	TGTGCCTGGGCCCCCGGGACTCCCCCCCCGGCTTTCTTT
NA	TRBV27	TRBJ2-3	NA	CASSLSSFGTDTQYF	TGTGCCAGCAGTTTATCCTCCTTCGGCACAGATACGCAGTATTTT
NA	TRBV2	TRBJ2-3	once	CASSESTSTDTQYF	TGTGCCAGCAGTGAGTCGACTAGCACAGATACGCAGTATTTT
NA	TRBV27	TRBJ1-2	NA	CASRRDTLLGDYGYTF	TGTGCCAGCAGACGGGACACTTTATTAGGGGACTATGGCTACACCTTC
TRBD2	TRBV5-1	TRBJ2-3	once	CASSLVDWGNGRASDTQYF	TGCGCCAGCAGCTTGGTAGATTGGGGCAACGGGAGGGCCTCAGATACGCAGTATTTT
NA	TRBV15	TRBJ2-3	NA	CATSSPGSAADTQYF	TGTGCCACCAGCAGCCCGGGATCCGCGGCAGATACGCAGTATTTT
NA	TRBV19	TRBJ2-7	NA	CASRAGPYEQYF	TGTGCCAGCCGGGCAGGGCCCTACGAGCAGTACTTC
NA	TRBV7-9	TRBJ2-2	NA	CASSAGQNTGELFF	TGTGCCAGCAGCGCCGGACAAAACACCGGGGAGCTGTTTTTT
NA	TRBV30	TRBJ1-2	NA	CAWRGGALNGYTF	TGTGCCTGGAGAGGGGGGGCGCTGAATGGCTACACCTTC
TRBD2	TRBV28	TRBJ2-3	NA	CASSLRQSGRSTDTQYF	TGTGCCAGCAGTTTACGGCAGAGCGGGAGAAGCACAGATACGCAGTATTTT
TRBD2	TRBV7-2	TRBJ2-7	NA	CASSSRLAGTYEQYF	TGTGCCAGCAGCTCCCGACTAGCGGGGACCTACGAGCAGTACTTC
NA	TRBV4-1	TRBJ1-3	once	CASTPEGYRPGNTIYF	TGCGCCAGCACCCCCGAGGGTTACAGACCTGGAAACACCATATATTTT
NA	TRBV7-9	TRBJ2-2	NA	CASSQTGSTGELFF	TGTGCCAGCAGCCAAACGGGGTCCACCGGGGAGCTGTTTTTT
NA	TRBV5-1	TRBJ2-3	NA	CASSFGGAGDTQYF	TGCGCCAGCAGCTTTGGAGGAGCTGGCGATACGCAGTATTTT
NA	TRBV21-1	TRBJ1-2	NA	CASSKGGVIRRYGYTF	TGTGCCAGCAGCAAAGGGGGGGTCATCCGGAGGTATGGCTACACCTTC
TRBD2	TRBV7-9	TRBJ2-1	NA	CASRIAGAAYNEQFF	TGTGCCAGCAGAATAGCGGGGGCGGCTTACAATGAGCAGTTCTTC